This T cell receptor beta chain derives from a study of T cell responses to AZD1222 COVID-19 vaccine. Comment on this clone: Its specificity is unknown. This same CDR3 is encoded by further DNA sequences in the sample.

Assay: immunoSEQ multiplex PCR; the TCRdb copy retains only in-frame clones and omits some. The sample has about 130,000 clones, around 94% seen once; the top ten hold 6% to 7%. The study's findings and limits: Along spike, vaccine-associated CD4 TCRs were found throughout, with dominance at 160-218 and 743-854. It was only a handful of AZD1222 recipients who were seropositive at baseline. Females made up more of the donors, who were largely white British, and clonal diversity may have come out too low. Researchers took repertoire samples only after the peak T cell response had come.

The receptor was isolated from an adult in good health. Sequenced material: peripheral blood, taken on day 0 of AZD1222 vaccination.

The CDR3 sequence is CASSLAGDQPQHF. The CDR3 bases are TGTGCCAGCAGTTTAGCGGGGGATCAGCCCCAGCATTTT. J is TRBJ1-5 and V is TRBV12-3 or TRBV12-4, with a possible D match to TRBD1 (5 bases). Deletions cut 0 bases from V and 5 bases from J, with 5 bases between. This CDR3 has 13 amino acids.